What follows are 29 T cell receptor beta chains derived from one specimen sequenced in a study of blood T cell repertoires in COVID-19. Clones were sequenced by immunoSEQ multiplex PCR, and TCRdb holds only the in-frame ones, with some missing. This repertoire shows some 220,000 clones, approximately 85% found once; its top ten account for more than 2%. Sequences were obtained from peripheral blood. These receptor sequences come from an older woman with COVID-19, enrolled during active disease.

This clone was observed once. The CDR3 nucleotides are TGTGCCAGCAGTTTAGTTGCAGGGGGAGGCTACACCTTC. Residues: CASSLVAGGGYTF. The gene calls are TRBV12-3 or TRBV12-4 and TRBJ1-2; 7 positions agree with TRBD1. This CDR3 is built from 13 residues. After removal of 1 base from V and 8 bases from J, the junction contained 4 bases not matched to a gene.

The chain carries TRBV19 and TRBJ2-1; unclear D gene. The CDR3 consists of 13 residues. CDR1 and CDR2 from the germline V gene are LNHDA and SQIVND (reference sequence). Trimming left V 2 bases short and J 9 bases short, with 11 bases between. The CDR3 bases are TGTGCCAGTAGTATAATAGCAGAAGGTGAGCAGTTCTTC. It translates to CASSIIAEGEQFF.

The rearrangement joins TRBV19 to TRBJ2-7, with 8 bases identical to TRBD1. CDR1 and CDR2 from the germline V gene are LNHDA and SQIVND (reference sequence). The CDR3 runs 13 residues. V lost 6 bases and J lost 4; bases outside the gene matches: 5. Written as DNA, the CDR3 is TGTGCCAGTAGCAGGGACAGGAAATACGAGCAGTACTTC. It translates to CASSRDRKYEQYF.

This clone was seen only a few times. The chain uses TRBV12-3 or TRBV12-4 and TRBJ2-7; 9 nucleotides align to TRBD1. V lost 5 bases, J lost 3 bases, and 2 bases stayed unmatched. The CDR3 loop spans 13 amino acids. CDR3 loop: CASSRQGDYEQYF. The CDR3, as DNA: TGTGCCAGCAGTCGACAGGGGGACTACGAGCAGTACTTC.

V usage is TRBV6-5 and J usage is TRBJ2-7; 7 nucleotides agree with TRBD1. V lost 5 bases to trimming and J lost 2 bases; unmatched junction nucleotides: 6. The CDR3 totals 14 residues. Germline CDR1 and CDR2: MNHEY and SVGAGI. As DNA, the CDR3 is TGTGCCAGCAGTCAGCGACAGGGACCCTACGAGCAGTACTTC. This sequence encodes CASSQRQGPYEQYF.

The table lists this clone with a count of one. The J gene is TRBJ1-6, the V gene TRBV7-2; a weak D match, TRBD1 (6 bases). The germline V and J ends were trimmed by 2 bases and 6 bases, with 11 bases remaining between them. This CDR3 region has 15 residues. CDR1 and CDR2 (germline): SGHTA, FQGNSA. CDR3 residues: CASSLQWTANSPLHF. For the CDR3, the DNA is TGTGCCAGCAGCTTACAATGGACAGCTAATTCACCCCTCCACTTT. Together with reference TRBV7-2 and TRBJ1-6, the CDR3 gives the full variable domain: GAGVSQSPSNKVTEKGKDVELRCDPISGHTALYWYRQSLGQGLEFLIYFQGNSAPDKSGLPSDRFSAERTGGSVSTLTIQRTQQEDSAVYLCASSLQWTANSPLHFGNGTRLTVT.

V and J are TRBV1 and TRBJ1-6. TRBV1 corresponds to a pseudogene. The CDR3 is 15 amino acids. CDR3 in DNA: TGCACCAGCAGCCAAGCGAACCCTGGGAGCTCACCCCTCCACTTT. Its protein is CTSSQANPGSSPLHF.

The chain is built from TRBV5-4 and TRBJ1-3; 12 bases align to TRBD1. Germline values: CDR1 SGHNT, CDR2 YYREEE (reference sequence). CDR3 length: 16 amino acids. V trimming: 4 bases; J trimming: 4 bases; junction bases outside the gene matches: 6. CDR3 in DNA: TGTGCCAGCAGCCCGGGACAGGGGGCGAGGGGAAACACCATATATTTT. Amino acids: CASSPGQGARGNTIYF.

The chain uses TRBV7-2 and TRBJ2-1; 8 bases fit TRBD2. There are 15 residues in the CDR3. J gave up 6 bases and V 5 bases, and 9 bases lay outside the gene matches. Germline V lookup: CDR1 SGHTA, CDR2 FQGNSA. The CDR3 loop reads CASSPIRGGVNEQFF. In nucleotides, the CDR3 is TGTGCCAGCAGCCCCATACGGGGGGGCGTCAATGAGCAGTTCTTC.

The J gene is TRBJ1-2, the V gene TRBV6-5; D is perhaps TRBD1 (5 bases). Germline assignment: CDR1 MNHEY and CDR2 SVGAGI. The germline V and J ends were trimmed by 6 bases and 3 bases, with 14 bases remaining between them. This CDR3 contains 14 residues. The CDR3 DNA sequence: TGTGCCAGCAGGGTCCTGGACACTTACTATGGCTACACCTTC. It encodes CASRVLDTYYGYTF.

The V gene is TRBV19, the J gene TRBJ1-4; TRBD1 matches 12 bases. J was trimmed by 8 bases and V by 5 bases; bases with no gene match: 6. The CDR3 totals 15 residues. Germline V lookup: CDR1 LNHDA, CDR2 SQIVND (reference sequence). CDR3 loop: CASSHGDRGQEKLFF. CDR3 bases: TGTGCCAGTAGTCACGGGGACAGGGGGCAGGAAAAACTGTTTTTT.

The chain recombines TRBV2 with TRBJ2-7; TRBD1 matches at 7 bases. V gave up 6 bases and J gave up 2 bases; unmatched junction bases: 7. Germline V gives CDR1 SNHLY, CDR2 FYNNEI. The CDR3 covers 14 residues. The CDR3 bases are TGTGCCAGCAGGGGATTTGGACAGGCCTACGAGCAGTACTTC. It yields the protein CASRGFGQAYEQYF.

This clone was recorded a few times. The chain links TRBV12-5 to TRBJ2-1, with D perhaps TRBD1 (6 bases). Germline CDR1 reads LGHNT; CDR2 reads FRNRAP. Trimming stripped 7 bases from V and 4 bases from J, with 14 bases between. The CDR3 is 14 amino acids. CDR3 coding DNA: TGTGCTAGTGCCCCGGGACAAGCTTACAATGAGCAGTTCTTC. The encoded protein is CASAPGQAYNEQFF.

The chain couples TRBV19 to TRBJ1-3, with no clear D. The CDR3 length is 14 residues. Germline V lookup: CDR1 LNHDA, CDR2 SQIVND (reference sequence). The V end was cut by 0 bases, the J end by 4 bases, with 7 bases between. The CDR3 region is CASSIDSSGNTIYF. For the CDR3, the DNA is TGTGCCAGTAGTATAGATTCGTCCGGAAACACCATATATTTT.

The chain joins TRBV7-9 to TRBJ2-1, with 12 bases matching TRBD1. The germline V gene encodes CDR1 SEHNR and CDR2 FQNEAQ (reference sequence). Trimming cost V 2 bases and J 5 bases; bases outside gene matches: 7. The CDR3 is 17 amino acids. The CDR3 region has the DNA TGTGCCAGCAGCTTAAGGGGACAGGGGGCTGGAAACAATGAGCAGTTCTTC. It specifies CASSLRGQGAGNNEQFF.

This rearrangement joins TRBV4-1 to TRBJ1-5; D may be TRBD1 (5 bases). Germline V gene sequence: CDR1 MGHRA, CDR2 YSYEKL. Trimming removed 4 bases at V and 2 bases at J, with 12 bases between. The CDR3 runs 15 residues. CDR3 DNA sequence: TGCGCCAGCAGCCGGGGGGAGTCCGGCAATCAGCCCCAGCATTTT. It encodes CASSRGESGNQPQHF.

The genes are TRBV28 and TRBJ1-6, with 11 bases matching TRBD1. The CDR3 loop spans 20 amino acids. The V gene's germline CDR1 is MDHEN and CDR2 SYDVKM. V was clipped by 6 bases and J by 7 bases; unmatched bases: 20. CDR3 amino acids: CASSPTDRGRILPGNSPLHF. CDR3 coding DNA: TGTGCCAGCAGCCCAACGGACAGGGGGCGCATTCTACCCGGGAATTCACCCCTCCACTTT.

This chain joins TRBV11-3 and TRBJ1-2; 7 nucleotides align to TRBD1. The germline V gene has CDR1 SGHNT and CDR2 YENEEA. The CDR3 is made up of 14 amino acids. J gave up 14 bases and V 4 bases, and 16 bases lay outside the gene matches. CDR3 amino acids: CASSSQDRAFARTF. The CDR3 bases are TGTGCCAGCAGCTCCCAAGACAGGGCCTTTGCGAGGACCTTC.

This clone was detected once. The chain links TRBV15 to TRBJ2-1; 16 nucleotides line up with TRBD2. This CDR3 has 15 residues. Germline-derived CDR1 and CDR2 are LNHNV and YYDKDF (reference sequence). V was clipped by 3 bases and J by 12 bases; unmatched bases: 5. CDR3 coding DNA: TGTGCCACCAGCAGGGGACTAGCGGGAGGGAAGGGGCAGTTCTTC. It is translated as CATSRGLAGGKGQFF.

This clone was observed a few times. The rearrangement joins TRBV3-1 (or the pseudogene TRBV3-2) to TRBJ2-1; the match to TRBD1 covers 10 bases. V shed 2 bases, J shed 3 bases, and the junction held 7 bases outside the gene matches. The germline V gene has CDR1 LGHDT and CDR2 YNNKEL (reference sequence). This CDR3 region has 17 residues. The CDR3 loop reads CASSQLPGQGIYNEQFF. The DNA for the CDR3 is TGTGCCAGCAGCCAACTACCGGGACAGGGGATCTACAATGAGCAGTTCTTC.

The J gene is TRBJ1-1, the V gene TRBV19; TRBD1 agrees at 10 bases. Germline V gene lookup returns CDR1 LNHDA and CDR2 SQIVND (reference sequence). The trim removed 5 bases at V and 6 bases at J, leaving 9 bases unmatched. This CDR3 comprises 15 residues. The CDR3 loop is CASSAYDRGRAEAFF. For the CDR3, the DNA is TGTGCCAGTAGTGCCTACGACAGGGGGCGCGCTGAAGCTTTCTTT.

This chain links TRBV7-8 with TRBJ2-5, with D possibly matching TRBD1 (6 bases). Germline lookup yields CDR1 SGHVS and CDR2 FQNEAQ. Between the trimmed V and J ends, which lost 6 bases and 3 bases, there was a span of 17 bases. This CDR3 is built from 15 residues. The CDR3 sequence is CASRPRTGTKETQYF. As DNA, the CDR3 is TGTGCCAGCAGACCAAGAACCGGGACAAAAGAGACCCAGTACTTC.

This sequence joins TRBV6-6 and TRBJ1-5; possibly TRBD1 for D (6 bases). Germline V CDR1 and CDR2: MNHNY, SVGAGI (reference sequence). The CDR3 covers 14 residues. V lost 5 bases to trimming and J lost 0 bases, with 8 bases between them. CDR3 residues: CASSPGDSNQPQHF. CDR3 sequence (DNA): TGTGCCAGCAGTCCAGGGGATAGCAATCAGCCCCAGCATTTT.

For the CDR3, the DNA is TGTGCCAGCAGCCCCCCGACAGTAGTTAGTGGCTACACCTTC. This translates into CASSPPTVVSGYTF. The chain employs TRBV7-9 and TRBJ1-2, with D perhaps TRBD1 (5 bases). Between the trimmed V and J ends, which lost 5 bases and 7 bases, there was a span of 17 bases. Germline CDR1 reads SEHNR; CDR2 reads FQNEAQ (reference sequence). The length of the CDR3 is 14 residues.

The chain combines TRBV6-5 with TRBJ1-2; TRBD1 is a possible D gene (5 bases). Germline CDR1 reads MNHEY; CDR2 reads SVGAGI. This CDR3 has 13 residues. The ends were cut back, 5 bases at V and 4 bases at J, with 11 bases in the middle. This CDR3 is CASSRAGFYGYTF. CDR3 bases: TGTGCCAGCAGTAGAGCAGGGTTCTATGGCTACACCTTC.

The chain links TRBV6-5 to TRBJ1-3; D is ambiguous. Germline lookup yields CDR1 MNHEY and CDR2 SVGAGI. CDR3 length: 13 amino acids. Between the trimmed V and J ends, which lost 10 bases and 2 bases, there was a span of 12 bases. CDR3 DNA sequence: TGTGCCACGGGATCGGTCCCTGGAAACACCATATATTTT. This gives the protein CATGSVPGNTIYF.

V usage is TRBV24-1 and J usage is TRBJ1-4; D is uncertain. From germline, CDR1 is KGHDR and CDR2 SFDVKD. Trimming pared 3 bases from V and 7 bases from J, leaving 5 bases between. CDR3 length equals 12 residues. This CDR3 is CATSDPSEKLFF. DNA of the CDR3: TGTGCCACCAGTGATCCCAGTGAAAAACTGTTTTTT.

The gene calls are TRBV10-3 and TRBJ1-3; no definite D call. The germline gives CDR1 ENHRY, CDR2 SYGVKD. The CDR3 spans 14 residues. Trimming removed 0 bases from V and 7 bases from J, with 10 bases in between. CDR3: CAISESFSGNTIYF. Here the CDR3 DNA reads TGTGCCATCAGTGAGTCGTTCAGCGGTAACACCATATATTTT.

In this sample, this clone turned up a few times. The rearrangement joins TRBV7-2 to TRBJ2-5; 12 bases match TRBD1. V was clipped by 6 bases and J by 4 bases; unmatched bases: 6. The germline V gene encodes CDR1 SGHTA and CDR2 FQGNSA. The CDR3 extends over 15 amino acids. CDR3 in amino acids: CASSPGTGGLETQYF. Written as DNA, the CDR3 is TGTGCCAGCAGTCCCGGGACAGGGGGCTTAGAGACCCAGTACTTC.